The 29 T cell receptor beta chains listed next were all sequenced from one sample in a study of T-cell memory formation after mild COVID-19. TCRdb used MiXCR to reprocess the 5' RACE reads, holding one entry per CDR3 protein. The profile shows under 400,000 distinct CDR3 sequences, roughly 20% of them singletons. The sequencing input was PBMCs or a T cell subset sorted from them (not recorded which). The receptors shown here come from an adult woman who had mild COVID-19 (a few samples of this study predate the infection). Cell type and time point are not known.

J is TRBJ2-7 and V is TRBV20-1; 7 bases are a match to TRBD2. This CDR3 spans 15 amino acids. V was clipped by 0 bases and J by 1 base; unmatched bases: 6. Looked up from germline, CDR1 is DFQATT and CDR2 is SNEGSKA (reference sequence). The DNA for the CDR3 is TGCAGTGCTAGAGAAAAGGGAGGGATTTCCTACGAGCAGTACTTC. This gives the protein CSAREKGGISYEQYF.

This clonotype was found a few times. V is TRBV12-3 or TRBV12-4 and J is TRBJ1-2; TRBD1 aligns across 8 bases. CDR3 length: 15 amino acids. With 5 bases clipped from V and 3 bases from J, the junction kept 8 bases outside the gene matches. In DNA form, the CDR3 reads TGTGCCAGCAGTAATACAGGGGGATCGCACTATGGCTACACCTTC. Translation gives CASSNTGGSHYGYTF.

The J gene is TRBJ1-4, the V gene TRBV6-6; a possible D gene is TRBD1 (6 bases). The CDR3 covers 16 residues. Germline assignment: CDR1 MNHNY and CDR2 SVGAGI (reference sequence). V was trimmed by 5 bases and J by 8 bases, leaving 21 bases between them. CDR3 sequence reads: CASSPAPGPQGEKLFF. CDR3 DNA sequence: TGTGCCAGCAGTCCAGCCCCCGGTCCCCAGGGGGAAAAACTGTTTTTT.

This clonotype was counted many times. As DNA, the CDR3 is TGTGCCAGCAGCTTTTTGAATCATGAGCAGTTCTTC. Its protein product is CASSFLNHEQFF. The genes are TRBV7-6 and TRBJ2-1; D unresolved. The length of the CDR3 is 12 residues. Germline V gives CDR1 SGHVS, CDR2 FNYEAQ. V lost 3 bases to trimming and J lost 8 bases, with 8 bases between them. The full variable domain, with the rest looked up from reference TRBV7-6 and TRBJ2-1, is GAGVSQSPRYKVTKRGQDVALRCDPISGHVSLYWYRQALGQGPEFLTYFNYEAQQDKSGLPNDRFSAERPEGSISTLTIQRTEQRDSAMYRCASSFLNHEQFFGPGTRLTVL.

CDR3 DNA: TGTGCCAGCAGGAGGGGCGCCCTGAGCTCTGGAAACACCATATATTTT. Amino acids: CASRRGALSSGNTIYF. This chain uses TRBV7-9 with TRBJ1-3, with D perhaps matching TRBD1 (5 bases). Trimming cost V 6 bases and J 0 bases, with 15 bases left between them. This CDR3 is 16 amino acids long. Germline V gene lookup returns CDR1 SEHNR and CDR2 FQNEAQ (reference sequence).

V gene TRBV6-5 combines with J gene TRBJ1-2; D unresolved. The germline V and J ends were trimmed by 8 bases and 1 base, with 8 bases remaining between them. The CDR3 length is 12 residues. Germline V lookup: CDR1 MNHEY, CDR2 SVGAGI. The CDR3 DNA sequence: TGTGCCAGCTGTGGGGTTAACTATGGCTACACCTTC. It yields the protein CASCGVNYGYTF.

This clonotype was picked up a small number of times. V gene TRBV4-1 combines with J gene TRBJ2-7, with D tentatively TRBD1 (5 bases). V shed 2 bases and J shed 0 bases, with 11 bases lying between them. Germline V gene sequence: CDR1 MGHRA, CDR2 YSYEKL. This CDR3 contains 15 residues. This CDR3 reads CASSQMTASSYEQYF. The DNA for the CDR3 is TGCGCCAGCAGCCAAATGACAGCGAGCTCCTACGAGCAGTACTTC.

This clonotype showed up just once. The genes are TRBV5-1 and TRBJ2-3; D call uncertain. The CDR3 is 13 residues long. Trimming left V 4 bases short and J 1 base short, with 7 bases between. Germline lookup yields CDR1 SGHRS and CDR2 YFSETQ. The CDR3 region has the DNA TGCGCCAGCAGCCCAGTCCGCACAGATACGCAGTATTTT. This codes for CASSPVRTDTQYF.

The genes are TRBV7-9 and TRBJ2-1; TRBD1 matches 8 bases. The CDR3 contains 14 residues. V shed 4 bases and J 8 bases; nucleotides not matched to a gene: 7. Germline assignment: CDR1 SEHNR and CDR2 FQNEAQ (reference sequence). The CDR3 loop reads CASSSARGLDEQFF. CDR3 DNA sequence: TGTGCCAGCAGCTCCGCCAGGGGGCTGGATGAGCAGTTCTTC.

The chain uses TRBV29-1 and TRBJ2-2; 7 positions agree with TRBD1. V was pared by 3 bases and J by 6 bases, with 4 bases of the junction left unmatched. Germline CDR1 and CDR2: SQVTM and ANQGSEA. This CDR3 has 13 residues. The CDR3 reads CSVDTGVAGELFF. The CDR3 DNA sequence: TGCAGCGTTGATACAGGGGTGGCCGGGGAGCTGTTTTTT.

The chain couples TRBV25-1 to TRBJ1-3, with no clear D. V lost 3 bases to trimming and J lost 9 bases, with 9 bases between them. CDR1 and CDR2 (germline): MGHDK, SYGVNS. The CDR3 covers 12 residues. CDR3 bases: TGTGCCAGCAGTGACTCGATAGGCACCATATATTTT. This translates into CASSDSIGTIYF.

This chain links TRBV27 with TRBJ1-6, with D tentatively TRBD1 (5 bases). The germline gives CDR1 MNHEY, CDR2 SMNVEV (reference sequence). The CDR3 is made up of 13 amino acids. The V and J ends lost 0 bases and 14 bases respectively, with 11 bases between them. CDR3 sequence: CASSLSAGFALHF. CDR3 bases: TGTGCCAGCAGTTTATCGGCAGGGTTCGCCCTCCACTTT.

This clonotype was seen a few times. The gene calls are TRBV12-3 or TRBV12-4 and TRBJ2-1; 8 bases are a match to TRBD2. The CDR3 is 14 amino acids. V was pared by 7 bases and J by 4 bases, with 6 bases of the junction left unmatched. Here the CDR3 reads CASIVGLGYNEQFF. Here the CDR3 DNA reads TGTGCCAGCATTGTGGGACTAGGATACAATGAGCAGTTCTTC.

There are a few counts of this clonotype. The chain carries TRBV12-3 or TRBV12-4 and TRBJ1-2, with 8 bases identical to TRBD1. The CDR3 consists of 13 residues. V shed 5 bases, J shed 4 bases, and the junction held 3 bases outside the gene matches. CDR3 sequence (DNA): TGTGCCAGCAGTCACGGGACAGGCTATGGCTACACCTTC. It specifies CASSHGTGYGYTF.

This chain connects TRBV20-1 to TRBJ1-5; 8 bases fit TRBD1. The germline V gene has CDR1 DFQATT and CDR2 SNEGSKA (reference sequence). Trimming removed 4 bases from V and 6 bases from J; junction bases left unmatched: 5. The CDR3 is 13 amino acids. CDR3 residues: CSATTGVGQPQHF. In DNA form, the CDR3 reads TGCAGTGCTACGACAGGGGTCGGTCAGCCCCAGCATTTT.

The rearrangement links TRBV7-9 to TRBJ2-5; TRBD1 aligns across 7 bases. Germline loops: CDR1 SEHNR, CDR2 FQNEAQ (reference sequence). After removal of 1 base from V and 2 bases from J, the junction contained 4 bases not matched to a gene. The CDR3 totals 15 residues. CDR3 protein: CASSLGDREQETQYF. CDR3 sequence (DNA): TGTGCCAGCAGCTTAGGAGACAGGGAACAAGAGACCCAGTACTTC.

The chain uses TRBV5-5 and TRBJ1-1; 9 nucleotides match TRBD1. J lost 4 bases, V lost 3 bases, and 7 bases had no gene match. Germline V gene sequence: CDR1 SGHKS, CDR2 YYEKEE (reference sequence). The CDR3 is made up of 15 amino acids. The CDR3 reads CASSSKQGAPTEAFF. DNA of the CDR3: TGTGCCAGCAGCTCAAAACAGGGGGCGCCCACTGAAGCTTTCTTT.

The V gene is TRBV11-3, the J gene TRBJ2-3; 7 bases are shared with TRBD1. The CDR3 has 12 residues. The V gene end was trimmed by 5 bases and the J gene end by 10 bases; junction bases not matched to a gene: 6. Germline CDR1 reads SGHNT; CDR2 reads YENEEA. CDR3 sequence: CASSKRDSAQYF. As DNA, the CDR3 is TGTGCCAGCAGCAAGAGGGACAGTGCGCAGTATTTT.

This chain joins TRBV5-1 and TRBJ2-1; 7 bases are a match to TRBD1. Germline V gene sequence: CDR1 SGHRS, CDR2 YFSETQ. The CDR3 consists of 15 residues. V lost 0 bases and J lost 5; bases outside the gene matches: 5. CDR3 loop: CASSLEGALNNEQFF. The DNA of the CDR3 is TGCGCCAGCAGCTTGGAGGGGGCGCTCAACAATGAGCAGTTCTTC. The full variable domain, its missing parts supplied by reference TRBV5-1 and TRBJ2-1, is KAGVTQTPRYLIKTRGQQVTLSCSPISGHRSVSWYQQTPGQGLQFLFEYFSETQRNKGNFPGRFSGRQFSNSRSEMNVSTLELGDSALYLCASSLEGALNNEQFFGPGTRLTVL.

The rearrangement joins TRBV29-1 to TRBJ2-3; D is unresolved. CDR3 length: 11 amino acids. Trimming took off 8 bases at V and 3 bases at J, with 9 bases between the two ends. CDR1 SQVTM and CDR2 ANQGSEA come from the germline V gene. The chain's CDR3 is CSTASTDTQYF. CDR3 bases: TGCAGCACCGCCTCTACAGATACGCAGTATTTT.

The V and J genes are TRBV12-3 or TRBV12-4 and TRBJ1-1; D ambiguous. V gave up 5 bases and J gave up 0 bases, with 10 bases separating them. The length of the CDR3 is 14 residues. The DNA of the CDR3 is TGTGCCAGCAGTACCCCCGTCCTGAACACTGAAGCTTTCTTT. It yields the protein CASSTPVLNTEAFF.

The chain couples TRBV9 to TRBJ2-7, with D perhaps being TRBD1 or TRBD2 (6 bases each). Germline values: CDR1 SGDLS, CDR2 YYNGEE. The CDR3 is 15 amino acids. The V and J ends lost 4 bases and 2 bases respectively, with 16 bases between them. The CDR3 bases are TGTGCCAGCAGCCGGGGGCCAGGTGCAACCTACGAGCAGTACTTC. This gives the protein CASSRGPGATYEQYF.

The rearrangement links TRBV5-5 to TRBJ2-3; 11 bases are a match to TRBD2. CDR1 is SGHKS and CDR2 is YYEKEE in the germline V gene (reference sequence). V trimming: 3 bases; J trimming: 5 bases; junction bases outside the gene matches: 5. The CDR3 runs to 15 residues. This CDR3 is CASSYPLAGEDTQYF. The CDR3 region has the DNA TGTGCCAGCAGCTACCCACTAGCGGGGGAAGATACGCAGTATTTT.

This clonotype appeared a few times. The chain has TRBV20-1 and TRBJ2-3; 9 positions match TRBD2. The V and J ends lost 5 bases and 2 bases, in that order; junction bases with no gene match: 5. This CDR3 is 14 amino acids long. Germline CDR1 is DFQATT and CDR2 is SNEGSKA (reference sequence). The CDR3 loop reads CSAAGTSYTDTQYF. CDR3 nucleotide sequence: TGCAGTGCTGCCGGGACTAGCTACACAGATACGCAGTATTTT.

This clonotype has ten or more counts. This rearrangement joins TRBV7-2 to TRBJ2-1; a possible D gene is TRBD2 (6 bases). The CDR3 spans 14 residues. The germline V gene has CDR1 SGHTA and CDR2 FQGNSA. Trimming removed 3 bases at V and 4 bases at J, with 10 bases between. DNA of the CDR3: TGTGCCAGCAGCTTCACTAGCAGTTACAATGAGCAGTTCTTC. Protein sequence: CASSFTSSYNEQFF.

In its sample, this clonotype is medium-sized. DNA of the CDR3: TGCGCCAGCAGCTTGGCTACGGACTACCCTCTTTCGGGGGACAATGAGCAGTTCTTC. Residues: CASSLATDYPLSGDNEQFF. The V call is TRBV5-1, the J call TRBJ2-1; tentatively, D is TRBD2 (6 bases). V lost 0 bases, J lost 5 bases, and 24 bases lay in between. Germline CDR1 SGHRS, CDR2 YFSETQ. This CDR3 region has 19 residues.

The chain links TRBV6-6 to TRBJ2-7; 10 bases match TRBD2. Germline CDR1 and CDR2: MNHNY and SVGAGI (reference sequence). V gave up 6 bases and J gave up 0 bases; unmatched junction bases: 17. This CDR3 is 19 amino acids long. The CDR3 sequence is CASRSGVSGRASTSYEQYF. The CDR3 DNA follows: TGTGCCAGCAGGTCCGGGGTGAGCGGGAGGGCCTCAACCTCCTACGAGCAGTACTTC.

There are many counts of this clonotype. The CDR3 is CAISGGDRANYEQYF. The CDR3 coding sequence is TGTGCCATCAGTGGGGGGGACAGGGCCAACTACGAGCAGTACTTC. V is TRBV10-3 and J is TRBJ2-7; 9 bases line up with TRBD1. The CDR3 has 15 residues. V was pared by 4 bases and J by 3 bases, with 7 bases of the junction left unmatched. The germline V gene encodes CDR1 ENHRY and CDR2 SYGVKD.

V gene TRBV6-2 or TRBV6-3 combines with J gene TRBJ2-7, with 14 bases identical to TRBD2. The CDR3 totals 16 residues. J gave up 6 bases and V 7 bases, and 11 bases lay outside the gene matches. Germline V CDR1 and CDR2: MNHEY, SVGEGT. This chain's CDR3 is CASTGTSGGTQSEQYF. CDR3 DNA: TGTGCCAGCACCGGGACTAGCGGGGGTACCCAGAGCGAGCAGTACTTC.